This T cell receptor (beta chain) was sequenced for a study of graft-versus-host responses after intestinal transplantation. General study results and limits: Researchers found GvH clones in recipient marrow, and some showed up first in ileum or blood.

Germline values: CDR1 SEHNR, CDR2 FQNEAQ (reference sequence). This CDR3 comprises 15 residues. V lost 0 bases to trimming and J lost 7 bases, with 15 bases between them. Using immunoSEQ multiplex PCR, the repertoire was profiled, and TCRdb retains in-frame clones only, with some absent. The sample shows more than 70,000 clones, approximately 87% of them seen only once. A word on this clone: What it binds is unknown.

The sequence was obtained from a human donor who received an intestinal transplant. The rearrangement links TRBV7-9 to TRBJ2-5; no definite D call. Sequencing was performed on unstimulated CD4+ T cells sorted from spleen or lymph node cells, taken before intestinal transplant. The CDR3, as DNA: TGTGCCAGCAGCTTAGCAACCGACTCTCGCCGGACCCAGTACTTC. Amino acid sequence: CASSLATDSRRTQYF.